This TCR beta chain was obtained from a study of identical twins (dated by TCRdb to 2015 to 2016). Describing the broader study: TCR alpha and beta repertoires from monozygotic twins, unrelated adults of various ages and cord blood were deep-sequenced to test whether fetal clonotypes persist. To rule out contamination, the twin experiments were replicated at different times with different library preparation protocols. What the work shows at the level of the full study, not this receptor alone: Conclusions relied on cross-sectional statistical analysis, since the same donors could not be followed over many years. Zero-insertion analyses could be partly confounded by invariant T cells such as MAIT and iNKT, although diverse VJ usage argued against such confounding for most clonotypes. Compared with coincidental sharing between unrelated individuals, an excess of low generation-probability sequences was observed among out-of-frame TCR alpha sequences shared between twins. Recombination models systematically underestimated out-of-frame TCR alpha sharing in monozygotic twins but agreed with sharing between unrelated individuals. A weaker excess of twin sharing was found in beta out-of-frame sequences because the signal-to-noise ratio was lowered by fewer shared sequences. Fewer insertions were carried by abundant cord blood beta clonotypes, a similar but weaker trend appeared in young adult naive repertoires, and no such trend appeared in memory repertoires.

CDR1 and CDR2 are drawn from the germline V gene (reference sequence): DFQATT, SNEGSKA. From the cysteine through the phenylalanine, the CDR3 covers 10 amino acids. Just CDR3 DNA is preserved here, 30 bases in frame from base 1. The germline V and J ends show losses of 6 bases and 13 bases respectively, and no gene match explains 6 bases of the junction. Every donor was a healthy Caucasian. The twin cohort consisted of three pairs of female monozygotic twins, all aged about 18 to 30 years. Peripheral blood mononuclear cells were used as the source from which RNA for TCR libraries was isolated. Concerning this clonotype itself: The specificity of this receptor is unknown. No per-base quality is available; no much larger clone lies one base away.

The library was built by means of 5' RACE. Sequenced using an Illumina HiSeq 2000. Template switching added a universal primer binding site, and the final cDNA carried a unique molecular identifier that allowed TCR cDNA molecules to be counted accurately. Specific primers in the conserved constant-segment region were used to synthesize first-strand cDNA for the TCR alpha and beta chains. To control for contamination, each cDNA library was double barcoded with a SMART-Mk sample barcode plus Illumina barcodes. Two successive PCR steps introduced TruSeq adapter sequences along with Illumina sample barcodes. The TCR alpha and beta cDNA libraries were sequenced on the Illumina HiSeq platform using custom primers. The authors processed their data as follows. MiGEC was used to process raw reads and extract unique molecular identifiers, and MiXCR was used to find CDR3 positions. For each individual, recombination models were inferred using an EM algorithm with the repgenHMM and IGoR tools. Shared clonotypes were analyzed with the tcR package in R, and sharing was normalized by the product of cloneset sizes. To study raw recombination without the effects of thymic and clonal selection, out-of-frame nonproductive sequences were analyzed. TCRdb cleaned the public reads at Q25 with fastp, built clones with MiXCR and kept in-frame beta chains. Entries that share a CDR3 protein sequence are merged under the most common genes and DNA. What appears here as the V and J calls and clone size reflects TCRdb's work, not the paper's. The sample records hundreds of thousands of distinct CDR3 sequences, 15% to 20% of which are singletons. The ten biggest clones cover about 12% of the sample.

These data are also associated with another study on T cells expressing NK-cell markers. As the second publication notes: TCR beta-chain repertoires were profiled in sorted CD3+CD56+NKG2C+, CD3+CD56+NKG2C- and CD3+CD56-NKG2C+ T-cell subsets from about 8 donors. Among the eight sequenced donors, only one was HCMV-seronegative, while the other seven were HCMV-seropositive. To restrict sorting to alphabetaTCR-expressing T cells, an anti-gammadeltaTCR antibody was added in several experiments. In several donors, the dominant CD3+CD56+NKG2C+ clonotypes were found to rank among the top 10 CD8+ clonotypes and to make up roughly 1.0-7.0% of CD8+ T cells. Those dominant clonotypes were again the most abundant among CD3+CD56-NKG2C+ cells in a few donors, at about 28.3-65%. Whether the expanded NKG2C-expressing T cell clones were specific for HCMV antigens remained unclear. All eight donors whose samples were sequenced were randomly selected healthy volunteers, three of them men and five women. A commercial ELISA kit detecting HCMV-specific IgG in serum was used to determine HCMV serostatus. For a handful of donors, bulk peripheral blood T-cell repertoires were additionally sequenced from unsorted PBMC. Reads were demultiplexed and grouped by UMI with MIGEC, and clonotypes were assembled and quantified with MiTCR. To remove erroneous sequences, TCR cDNA sequences were retained only when supported by two or more reads. The tcR package was used for downstream repertoire analysis, with clonotypes matched between fractions based on CDR3 nucleotide sequence plus V segment. VDJmatch was used to annotate antigen specificity against VDJdb, with one amino acid substitution in CDR3 permitted.

The V and J segments used are TRBV20-1 and TRBJ2-1; TRBD2 lines up with 7 middle nucleotides. This TCR derives from a young woman in good health. Material for sequencing was PBMCs. The DNA sequence reads TGCAGTGCGCAAAGCGGGGAACAGTTCTTC. Its protein is CSAQSGEQFF.